This T cell receptor beta chain appears in the sequencing data of a study of cytomegalovirus exposure and HLA in healthy donors. Overall study context: A previous analysis identified around 120 million unique TCR beta sequences derived from 180 million or so T cells.

The germline V gene encodes CDR1 SGHVS and CDR2 FQNEAQ. Trimming left V 2 bases short and J 5 bases short, with 9 bases between. This CDR3 spans 13 amino acids. As to this clone: The target antigen is unknown.

In the PCR, 60 Vbeta and 13 Jbeta primers were used. Method: immunoSEQ multiplex PCR; TCRdb's copy keeps in-frame clones and lacks some. The sample has about 94,000 clones, roughly 80% seen once; the top ten hold about 0.79%. Regarding the study as a whole: Serostatus for CMV was the only available immune exposure information.

Sequencing was done on a sample of PBMCs. V is TRBV7-8 and J is TRBJ2-5; D is unresolved. This TCR came from a woman aged 60-70 years in good health and CMV-seronegative. CDR3 amino acids: CASSLNSRETQYF. CDR3 coding DNA: TGTGCCAGCAGCTTAAATTCCCGGGAGACCCAGTACTTC.